This passage covers 8 T cell receptor beta chains from one sample sequenced in a study of T cells in Graves' hyperthyroidism and ophthalmopathy (dated by TCRdb to between 2019 and 2020). Library preparation employed multiplex PCR. Instrument used: Illumina HiSeq 2000. The TCR beta CDR3 regions were amplified from the RNA transcripts. A first-round RT-PCR of the TCR CDR3 used the HTBI primer set with the Qiagen OneStep RT-PCR kit. TCRdb took the public reads, trimmed them with fastp at Q25, ran MiXCR for clone calling and kept in-frame beta chains. Records with the same CDR3 protein are collapsed into one entry carrying the most frequent genes and DNA. This sample gives approximately 870,000 distinct CDR3 sequences in total; about two fifths of them show up just once. The ten biggest clones cover 7.5% to 9.5% of the sample. The specimen sequenced was blood. Receptors were obtained from a man aged 18-30 years with Graves' hyperthyroidism.

This clonotype came up many times. V and J are TRBV7-9 and TRBJ1-5; a possible D gene is TRBD1 (5 bases). Germline V gives CDR1 SEHNR, CDR2 FQNEAQ (reference sequence). V was pared by 1 base and J by 2 bases, with 6 bases between. This CDR3 is 14 amino acids long. The DNA for the CDR3 is TGTGCCAGCAGCTTAGAACAGGGCAATCAGCCCCAGCATTTT. Residues: CASSLEQGNQPQHF.

The gene calls are TRBV7-9 and TRBJ2-3, with D maybe TRBD1 (6 bases). Germline values: CDR1 SEHNR, CDR2 FQNEAQ (reference sequence). Trimming took off 2 bases at V and 2 bases at J, with 11 bases between the two ends. CDR3 length: 15 amino acids. The CDR3 DNA reads as TGTGCCAGCAGCTTATGGGGGCGCTACACAGATACGCAGTATTTT. It translates to CASSLWGRYTDTQYF.

This clonotype was counted between two and nine times. The CDR3: CAISPWGDGDYEQYF. The CDR3 nucleotides are TGTGCCATCAGTCCTTGGGGGGACGGGGACTACGAGCAGTACTTC. The V call is TRBV10-3, the J call TRBJ2-7; a weak D match, TRBD2 (6 bases). Between the trimmed V and J ends, which lost 5 bases and 3 bases, there was a span of 17 bases. The CDR3 covers 15 residues. Germline V CDR1 and CDR2: ENHRY, SYGVKD.

The V call is TRBV28, the J call TRBJ2-5; 10 bases are shared with TRBD1. Germline V gene data show CDR1 as MDHEN and CDR2 as SYDVKM. V lost 2 bases, J lost 4 bases, and 7 bases stayed unmatched. The CDR3 totals 16 residues. As DNA, the CDR3 is TGTGCCAGCAGTTTAAGGGGACAGGGGTTGAGAGAGACCCAGTACTTC. Translation: CASSLRGQGLRETQYF.

The rearrangement joins TRBV19 to TRBJ2-5; the D is unclear. The CDR3 spans 12 residues. Trimming removed 6 bases from V and 5 bases from J, with 10 bases in between. Germline assignment: CDR1 LNHDA and CDR2 SQIVND (reference sequence). The CDR3 protein is CASRQSGETQYF. The CDR3 DNA reads as TGTGCCAGTAGACAGTCTGGGGAGACCCAGTACTTC. Looking up the rest from reference TRBV19 and TRBJ2-5 gives the full variable domain: DGGITQSPKYLFRKEGQNVTLSCEQNLNHDAMYWYRQDPGQGLRLIYYSQIVNDFQKGDIAEGYSVSREKKESFPLTVTSAQKNPTAFYLCASRQSGETQYFGPGTRLLVL.

This clonotype has only a few counts. This rearrangement joins TRBV6-5 to TRBJ2-6; D is unresolved. Germline lookup yields CDR1 MNHEY and CDR2 SVGAGI. The CDR3 has 15 amino acids. Trimming pared 1 base from V and 0 bases from J, leaving 4 bases between. CDR3 coding DNA: TGTGCCAGCAGTTACTACTCCTCTGGGGCCAACGTCCTGACTTTC. Translating it yields CASSYYSSGANVLTF.

This clonotype was counted only a few times. The J gene is TRBJ2-7, the V gene TRBV5-1; weak D call: TRBD1 (5 bases). V lost 5 bases, J lost 1 base, and 16 bases lay in between. In germline, CDR1 is SGHRS, CDR2 YFSETQ. This CDR3 region has 15 residues. The CDR3 nucleotides read TGCGCCAGCAGTGGCTCACAGGACAATTCCTACGAGCAGTACTTC. Protein product: CASSGSQDNSYEQYF.

V and J are TRBV7-9 and TRBJ2-7, with TRBD1 as a possible D gene (6 bases). The CDR3 has 15 residues. CDR1 and CDR2 from the germline V gene are SEHNR and FQNEAQ (reference sequence). Trimming removed 8 bases at V and 7 bases at J, with 24 bases between. CDR3 amino acids: CASSPRGRGVEEQYF. CDR3 bases: TGTGCCAGCTCCCCCCGAGGCAGGGGTGTCGAGGAGCAGTACTTC.